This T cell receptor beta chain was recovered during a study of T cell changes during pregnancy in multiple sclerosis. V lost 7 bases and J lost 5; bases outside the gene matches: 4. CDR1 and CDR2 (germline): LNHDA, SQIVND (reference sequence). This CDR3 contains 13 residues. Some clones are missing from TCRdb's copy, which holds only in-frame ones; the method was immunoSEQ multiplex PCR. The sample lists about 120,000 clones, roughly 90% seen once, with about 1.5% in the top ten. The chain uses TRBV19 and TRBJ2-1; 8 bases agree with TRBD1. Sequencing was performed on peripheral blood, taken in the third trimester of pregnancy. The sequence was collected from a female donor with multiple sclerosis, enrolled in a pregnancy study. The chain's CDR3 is CASTGQAHNEQFF. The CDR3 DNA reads TGTGCCAGTACGGGACAGGCCCACAATGAGCAGTTCTTC.